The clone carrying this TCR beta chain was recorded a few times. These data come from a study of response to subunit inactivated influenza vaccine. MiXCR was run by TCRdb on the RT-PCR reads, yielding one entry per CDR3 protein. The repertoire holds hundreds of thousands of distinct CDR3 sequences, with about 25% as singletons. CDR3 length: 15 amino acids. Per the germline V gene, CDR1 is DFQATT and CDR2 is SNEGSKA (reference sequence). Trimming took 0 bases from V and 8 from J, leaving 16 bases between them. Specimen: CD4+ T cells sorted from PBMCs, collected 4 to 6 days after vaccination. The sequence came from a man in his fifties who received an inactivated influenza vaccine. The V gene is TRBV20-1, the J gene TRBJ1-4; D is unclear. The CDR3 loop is CSARDLGGVVEKLFF. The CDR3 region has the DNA TGCAGTGCTAGAGATTTGGGAGGCGTGGTCGAAAAACTGTTTTTT.